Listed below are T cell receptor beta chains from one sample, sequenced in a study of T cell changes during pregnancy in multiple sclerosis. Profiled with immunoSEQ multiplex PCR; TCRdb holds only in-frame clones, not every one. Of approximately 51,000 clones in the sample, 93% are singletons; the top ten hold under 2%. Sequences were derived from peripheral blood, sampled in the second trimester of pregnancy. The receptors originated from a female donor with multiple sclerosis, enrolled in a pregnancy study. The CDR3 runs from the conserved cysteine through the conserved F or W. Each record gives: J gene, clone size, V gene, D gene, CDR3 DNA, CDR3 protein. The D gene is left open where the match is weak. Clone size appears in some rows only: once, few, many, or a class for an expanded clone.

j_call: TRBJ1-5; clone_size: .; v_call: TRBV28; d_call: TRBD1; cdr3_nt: TGTGCCAGCAGTCCGCAGGGGGCGAGCAATCAGCCCCAGCATTTT; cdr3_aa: CASSPQGASNQPQHF
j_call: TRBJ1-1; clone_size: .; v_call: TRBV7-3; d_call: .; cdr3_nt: TGTGCCAGCAGCTTAAGGGAGGGGAAGACTGAAGCTTTCTTT; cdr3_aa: CASSLREGKTEAFF
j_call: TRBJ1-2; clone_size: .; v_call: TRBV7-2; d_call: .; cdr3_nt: TGTGCCAGCTCAAGGGGTCTTCTTAACTATGGCTACACCTTC; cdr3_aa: CASSRGLLNYGYTF
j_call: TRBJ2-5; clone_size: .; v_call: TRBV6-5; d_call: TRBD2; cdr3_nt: TGTGCCAGCAGCAGACTAGCGGGAGCTCATGAGACCCAGTACTTC; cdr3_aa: CASSRLAGAHETQYF
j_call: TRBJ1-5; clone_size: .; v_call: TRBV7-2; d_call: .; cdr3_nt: TGTGCCAGCAGCAGGAGTAGCAATCAGCCCCAGCATTTT; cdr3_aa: CASSRSSNQPQHF
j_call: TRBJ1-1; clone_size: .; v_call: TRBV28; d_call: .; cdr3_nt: TGTGCCAGCAGCCGTATTCAGGGGTTGGGCACTGAAGCTTTCTTT; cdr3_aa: CASSRIQGLGTEAFF
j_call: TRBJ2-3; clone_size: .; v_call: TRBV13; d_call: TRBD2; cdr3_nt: TGTGCCAGCAGCCAACACCTTGTTAGCGGGAGGGATTCAGATACGCAGTATTTT; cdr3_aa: CASSQHLVSGRDSDTQYF
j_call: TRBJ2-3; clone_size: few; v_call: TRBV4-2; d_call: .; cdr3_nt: TGTGCCAGCAGCAGCGGCACAGATACGCAGTATTTT; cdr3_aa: CASSSGTDTQYF
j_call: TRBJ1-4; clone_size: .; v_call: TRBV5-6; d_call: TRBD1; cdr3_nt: TGTGCCAGCAGCTTGGTTGACAGGGATGAAAAACTGTTTTTT; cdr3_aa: CASSLVDRDEKLFF
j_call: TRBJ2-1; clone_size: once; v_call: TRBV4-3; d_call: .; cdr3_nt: TGCGCCAGCAGCCAAGATGCGAGGGTCCATGAGCAGTTCTTC; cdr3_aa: CASSQDARVHEQFF
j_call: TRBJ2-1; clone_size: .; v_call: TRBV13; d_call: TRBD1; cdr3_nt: TGTGCCAGCAGCTTAGTAGTCAAGGACAGGGGCAACAATGAGCAGTTCTTC; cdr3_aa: CASSLVVKDRGNNEQFF
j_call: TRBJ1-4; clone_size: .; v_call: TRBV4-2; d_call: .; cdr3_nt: TGTGCCAGCAGCCAAGATTCGGATGAAAAACTGTTTTTT; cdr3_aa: CASSQDSDEKLFF
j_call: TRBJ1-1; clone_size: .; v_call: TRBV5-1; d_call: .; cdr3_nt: TGCGCCAGCAGCTTGGCGGGATACACTGAAGCTTTCTTT; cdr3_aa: CASSLAGYTEAFF
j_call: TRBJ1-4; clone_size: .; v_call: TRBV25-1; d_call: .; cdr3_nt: TGTGCCAGCAGTGAATATGTAGGGGTTAATGAAAAACTGTTTTTT; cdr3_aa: CASSEYVGVNEKLFF
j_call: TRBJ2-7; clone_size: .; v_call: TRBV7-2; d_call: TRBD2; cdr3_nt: TGTGCCAGCAGCTGGGACCCGAGCGGGACCTACGAGCAGTACTTC; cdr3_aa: CASSWDPSGTYEQYF
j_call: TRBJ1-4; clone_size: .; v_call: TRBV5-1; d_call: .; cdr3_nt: TGCGCCAGCAGCTTGGACCTGGAGGAAAAACTGTTTTTT; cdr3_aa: CASSLDLEEKLFF
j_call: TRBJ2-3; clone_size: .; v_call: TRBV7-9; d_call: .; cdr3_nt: TGTGCCAGCAGCTTTGATTCCGGGAGTCGCACAGATACGCAGTATTTT; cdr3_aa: CASSFDSGSRTDTQYF
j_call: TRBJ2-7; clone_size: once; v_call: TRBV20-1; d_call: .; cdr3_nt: TGCAGTGCTAGAGATAACTACGAGCAGTACTTC; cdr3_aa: CSARDNYEQYF
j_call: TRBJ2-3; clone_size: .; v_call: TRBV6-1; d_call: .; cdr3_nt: TGTGCCAGCAGTTTTTCCGGGCCCGGGGGAGATACGCAGTATTTT; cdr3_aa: CASSFSGPGGDTQYF
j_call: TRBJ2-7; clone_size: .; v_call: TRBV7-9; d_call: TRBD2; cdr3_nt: TGTGCCAGCAGCGTAGCTCCGGGACTAGGACTGGGCGAGCAGTACTTC; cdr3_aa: CASSVAPGLGLGEQYF
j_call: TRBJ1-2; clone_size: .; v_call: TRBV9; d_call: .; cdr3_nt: TGTGCCAGCAGCGTAGATGGCAGGGTTCAGGCAGGCTACACCTTC; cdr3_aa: CASSVDGRVQAGYTF
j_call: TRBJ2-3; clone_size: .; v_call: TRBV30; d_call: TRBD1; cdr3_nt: TGTGCCTGGAGTACCGGGACAGGGGGCACAGATACGCAGTATTTT; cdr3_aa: CAWSTGTGGTDTQYF
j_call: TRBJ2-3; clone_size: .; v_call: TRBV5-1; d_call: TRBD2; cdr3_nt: TGCGCCAGCAGCCCCCCAAGCGGGGCAGATACGCAGTATTTT; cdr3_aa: CASSPPSGADTQYF
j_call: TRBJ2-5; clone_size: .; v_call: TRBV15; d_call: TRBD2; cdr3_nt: TGTGCCACCAGCAGAGATGAGCAGGAGCGGGAAACCTACGAGGAGACCCAGTACTTC; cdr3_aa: CATSRDEQERETYEETQYF
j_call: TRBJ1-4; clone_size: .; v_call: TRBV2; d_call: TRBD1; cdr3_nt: TGTGCCAGCAGTTTTACACAGGGGTCTCTTAATGAAAAACTGTTTTTT; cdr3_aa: CASSFTQGSLNEKLFF
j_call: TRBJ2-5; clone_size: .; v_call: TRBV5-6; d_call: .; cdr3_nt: TGTGCCAGCAGCTTCGGGATCTTCCAAGAGACCCAGTACTTC; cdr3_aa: CASSFGIFQETQYF
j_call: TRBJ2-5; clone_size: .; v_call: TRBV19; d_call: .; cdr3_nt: TGTGCCAGTAGTATAGCAGGGTGGGGAGAGACCCAGTACTTC; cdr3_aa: CASSIAGWGETQYF
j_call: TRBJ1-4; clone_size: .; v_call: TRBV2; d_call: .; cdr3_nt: TGTGCCAGCAGTGAAGCGCTTGGCAGCACGGGAAAACTGTTTTTT; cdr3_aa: CASSEALGSTGKLFF
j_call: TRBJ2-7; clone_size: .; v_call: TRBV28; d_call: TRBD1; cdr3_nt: TGTGCCAGCCGCCCCCCCACAGGGGGCAGCTACGAGCAGTACTTC; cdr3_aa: CASRPPTGGSYEQYF
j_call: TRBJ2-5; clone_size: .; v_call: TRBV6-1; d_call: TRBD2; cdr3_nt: TGTGCCAGCAGTACCGGGACTAGCGGCGGAGAGACCCAGTACTTC; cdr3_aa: CASSTGTSGGETQYF
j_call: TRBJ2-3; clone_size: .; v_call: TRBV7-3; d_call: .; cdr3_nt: TGTGCCAGCAGCTTTGACGGGAGTTGGGATACGCAGTATTTT; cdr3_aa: CASSFDGSWDTQYF
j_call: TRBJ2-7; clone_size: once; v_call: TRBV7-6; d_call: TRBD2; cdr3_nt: TGTGCCAGCAGCTTAGAACCCCCGGGACTAGCGGGATCGTGGTACGAGCAGTACTTC; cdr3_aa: CASSLEPPGLAGSWYEQYF
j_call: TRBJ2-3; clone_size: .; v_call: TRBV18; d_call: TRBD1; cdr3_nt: TGTGCCAGCTCACCGAGGACAGGGGTGACAGATACGCAGTATTTT; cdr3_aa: CASSPRTGVTDTQYF